This T cell receptor beta chain emerged from a study of blood T cell repertoires in COVID-19. Study information: Samples came from the United States, Italy and Spain, spanning acute and convalescent COVID-19. From T cells, B-cell-depleted T cells, or PBMCs came the material, which was cDNA or gDNA.

Per the original methods: The assay estimated nucleated cells by amplifying reference gene primers. Profiling relied on immunoSEQ multiplex PCR, and the TCRdb table lists in-frame clones only, not all of them. From that table come the V and J calls and clone size; the DNA was used to work out D and trimming. The repertoire includes fewer than 250,000 clones, more than 75% of them detected once, and approximately 4.5% sits in the top ten. Germline CDR1 SGHTA, CDR2 FQGNSA. Losses at the gene ends were 5 bases for V and 5 bases for J; bases not matched to a gene: 10. The CDR3 totals 15 residues. The material sequenced was peripheral blood. The sequence was collected from a human donor in a cohort sampled during active COVID-19. This chain links TRBV7-2 with TRBJ2-7; 9 bases align to TRBD1. DNA of the CDR3: TGTGCCAGCAGCGCCAACACAGGGGGCGTTGACGAGCAGTACTTC. Amino acid sequence: CASSANTGGVDEQYF.